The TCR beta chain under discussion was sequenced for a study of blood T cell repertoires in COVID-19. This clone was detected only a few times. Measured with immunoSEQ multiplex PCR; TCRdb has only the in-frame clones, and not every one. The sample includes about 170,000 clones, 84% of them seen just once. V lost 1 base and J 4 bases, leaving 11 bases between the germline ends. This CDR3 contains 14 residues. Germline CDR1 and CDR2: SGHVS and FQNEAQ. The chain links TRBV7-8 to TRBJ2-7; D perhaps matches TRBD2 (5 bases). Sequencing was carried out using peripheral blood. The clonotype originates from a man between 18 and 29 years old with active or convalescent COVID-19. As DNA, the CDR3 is TGTGCCAGCAGCTTAGGTCCCGGAGGTTACGAGCAGTACTTC. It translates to CASSLGPGGYEQYF.